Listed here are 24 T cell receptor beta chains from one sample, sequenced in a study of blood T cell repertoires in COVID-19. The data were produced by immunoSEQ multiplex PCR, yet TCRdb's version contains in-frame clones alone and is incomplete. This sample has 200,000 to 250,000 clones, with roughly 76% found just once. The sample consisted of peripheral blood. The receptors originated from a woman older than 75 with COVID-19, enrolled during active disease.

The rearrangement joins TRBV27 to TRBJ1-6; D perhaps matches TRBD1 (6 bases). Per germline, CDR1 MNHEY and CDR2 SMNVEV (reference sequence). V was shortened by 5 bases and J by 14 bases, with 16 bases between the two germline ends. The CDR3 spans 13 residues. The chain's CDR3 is CASSGSQGVTLHF. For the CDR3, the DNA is TGTGCCAGCAGTGGCTCACAGGGAGTCACCCTCCACTTT.

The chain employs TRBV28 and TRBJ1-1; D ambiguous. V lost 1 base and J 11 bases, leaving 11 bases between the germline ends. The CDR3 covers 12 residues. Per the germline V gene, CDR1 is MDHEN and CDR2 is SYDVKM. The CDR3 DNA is TGTGCCAGCAGTTTATTGAGGGCGGAGGCTTTCTTT. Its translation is CASSLLRAEAFF.

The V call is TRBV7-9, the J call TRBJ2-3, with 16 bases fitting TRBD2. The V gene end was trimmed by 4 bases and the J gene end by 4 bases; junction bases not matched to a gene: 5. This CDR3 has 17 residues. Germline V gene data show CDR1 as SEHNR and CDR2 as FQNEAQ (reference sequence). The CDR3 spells CASSSGTSGRGSDTQYF. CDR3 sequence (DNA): TGTGCCAGCAGCTCCGGGACTAGCGGGAGGGGATCAGATACGCAGTATTTT.

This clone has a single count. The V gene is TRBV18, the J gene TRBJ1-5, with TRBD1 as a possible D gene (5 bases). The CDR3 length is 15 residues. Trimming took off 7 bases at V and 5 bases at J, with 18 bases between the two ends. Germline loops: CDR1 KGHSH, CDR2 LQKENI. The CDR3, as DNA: TGTGCCAGCTTAGAGGTGGGCAGGGAGGATCAGCCCCAGCATTTT. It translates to CASLEVGREDQPQHF.

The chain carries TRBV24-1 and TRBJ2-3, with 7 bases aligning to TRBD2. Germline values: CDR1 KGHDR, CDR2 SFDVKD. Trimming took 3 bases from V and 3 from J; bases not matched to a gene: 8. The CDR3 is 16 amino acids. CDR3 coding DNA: TGTGCCACCAGTGATCCCCTTGTCGGGAGGACAGATACGCAGTATTTT. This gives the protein CATSDPLVGRTDTQYF.

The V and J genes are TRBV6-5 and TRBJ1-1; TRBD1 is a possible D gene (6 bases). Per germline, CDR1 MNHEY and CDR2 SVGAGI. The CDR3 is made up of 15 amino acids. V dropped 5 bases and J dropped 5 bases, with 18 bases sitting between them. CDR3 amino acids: CASSPNRVGETEAFF. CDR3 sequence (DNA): TGTGCCAGCAGTCCTAACAGGGTGGGGGAAACTGAAGCTTTCTTT.

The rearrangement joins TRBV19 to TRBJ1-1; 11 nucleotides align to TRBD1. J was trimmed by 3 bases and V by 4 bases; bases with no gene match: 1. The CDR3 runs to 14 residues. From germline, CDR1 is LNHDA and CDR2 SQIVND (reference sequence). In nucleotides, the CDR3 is TGTGCCAGTAGTAGGACAGGGGGCCACACTGAAGCTTTCTTT. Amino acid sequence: CASSRTGGHTEAFF.

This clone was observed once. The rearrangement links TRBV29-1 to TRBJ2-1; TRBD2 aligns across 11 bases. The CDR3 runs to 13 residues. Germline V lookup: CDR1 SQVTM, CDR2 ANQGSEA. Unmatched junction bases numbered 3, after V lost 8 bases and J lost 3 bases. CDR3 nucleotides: TGCAGCCCCGGGACTAGCGGCTACAATGAGCAGTTCTTC. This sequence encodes CSPGTSGYNEQFF.

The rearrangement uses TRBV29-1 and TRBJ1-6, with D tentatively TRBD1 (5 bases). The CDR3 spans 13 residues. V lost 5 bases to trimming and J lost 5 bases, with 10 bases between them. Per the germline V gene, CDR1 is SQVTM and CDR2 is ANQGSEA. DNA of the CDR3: TGCAGCGTTCGACAGCTAGATAATTCACCCCTCCACTTT. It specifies CSVRQLDNSPLHF.

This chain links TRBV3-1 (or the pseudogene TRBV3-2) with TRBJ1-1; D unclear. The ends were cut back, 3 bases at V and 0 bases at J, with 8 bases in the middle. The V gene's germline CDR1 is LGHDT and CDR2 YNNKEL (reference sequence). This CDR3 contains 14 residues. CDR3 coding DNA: TGTGCCAGCAGCCAGTGGCAGGTGAACACTGAAGCTTTCTTT. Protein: CASSQWQVNTEAFF.

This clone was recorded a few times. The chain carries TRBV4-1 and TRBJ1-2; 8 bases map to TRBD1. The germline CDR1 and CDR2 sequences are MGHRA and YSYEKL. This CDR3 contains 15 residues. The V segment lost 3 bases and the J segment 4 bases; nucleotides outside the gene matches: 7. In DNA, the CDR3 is TGCGCCAGCAGCCATACACAGGGGGGGGTCTATGGCTACACCTTC. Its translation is CASSHTQGGVYGYTF.

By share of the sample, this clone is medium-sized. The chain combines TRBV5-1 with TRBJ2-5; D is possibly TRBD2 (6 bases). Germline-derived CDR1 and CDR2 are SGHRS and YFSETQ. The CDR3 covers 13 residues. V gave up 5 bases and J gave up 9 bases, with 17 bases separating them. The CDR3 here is CASRPGESVAQYF. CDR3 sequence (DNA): TGCGCCAGCAGGCCGGGGGAATCGGTTGCCCAGTACTTC. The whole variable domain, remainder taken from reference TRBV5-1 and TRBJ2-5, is KAGVTQTPRYLIKTRGQQVTLSCSPISGHRSVSWYQQTPGQGLQFLFEYFSETQRNKGNFPGRFSGRQFSNSRSEMNVSTLELGDSALYLCASRPGESVAQYFGPGTRLLVL.

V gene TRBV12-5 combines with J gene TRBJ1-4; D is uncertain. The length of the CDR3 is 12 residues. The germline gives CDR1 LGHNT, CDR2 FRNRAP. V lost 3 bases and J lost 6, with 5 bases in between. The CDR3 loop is CASGFPYEKLFF. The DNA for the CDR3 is TGTGCTAGTGGTTTTCCGTATGAAAAACTGTTTTTT.

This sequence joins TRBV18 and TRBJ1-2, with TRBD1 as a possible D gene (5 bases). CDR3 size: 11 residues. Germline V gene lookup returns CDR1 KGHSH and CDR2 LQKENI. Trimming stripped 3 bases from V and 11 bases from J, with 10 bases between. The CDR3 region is CASSPGGEYTF. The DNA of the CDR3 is TGTGCCAGCTCACCGGGGGGAGAGTACACCTTC.

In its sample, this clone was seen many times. CDR3 sequence reads: CASSEERRRYTF. The CDR3 region has the DNA TGTGCCAGCAGTGAAGAGCGACGCCGCTACACCTTC. J is TRBJ1-2 and V is TRBV6-1, with no clear D. The V gene lost 1 base and the J gene lost 9 bases, with 9 bases spanning the gap. Germline V gives CDR1 MNHNS, CDR2 SASEGT. The CDR3 is 12 amino acids.

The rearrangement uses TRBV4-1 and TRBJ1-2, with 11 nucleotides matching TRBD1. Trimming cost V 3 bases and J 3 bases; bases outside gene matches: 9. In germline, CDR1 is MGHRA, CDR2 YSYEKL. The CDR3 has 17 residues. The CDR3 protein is CASSQRTGGEGDYGYTF. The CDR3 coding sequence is TGCGCCAGCAGCCAGAGGACAGGGGGCGAGGGTGACTATGGCTACACCTTC.

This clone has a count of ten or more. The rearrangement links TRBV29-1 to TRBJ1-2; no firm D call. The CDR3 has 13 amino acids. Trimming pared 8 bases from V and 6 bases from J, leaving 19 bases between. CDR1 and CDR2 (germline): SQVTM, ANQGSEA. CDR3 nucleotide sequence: TGCAGCTCGGACGCAGGTCCTGGAAATGGCTACACCTTC. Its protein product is CSSDAGPGNGYTF.

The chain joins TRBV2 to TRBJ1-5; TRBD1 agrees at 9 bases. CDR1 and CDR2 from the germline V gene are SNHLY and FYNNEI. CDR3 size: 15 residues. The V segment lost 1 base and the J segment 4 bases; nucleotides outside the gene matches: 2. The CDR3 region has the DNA TGTGCCAGCAGTGAAGGACAGGGGGTGAATCAGCCCCAGCATTTT. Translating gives CASSEGQGVNQPQHF.

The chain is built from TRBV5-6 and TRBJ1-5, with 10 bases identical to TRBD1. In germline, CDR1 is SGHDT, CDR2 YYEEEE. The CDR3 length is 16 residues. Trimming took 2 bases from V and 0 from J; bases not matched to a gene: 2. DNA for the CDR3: TGTGCCAGCAGCTTAGGACAGGGGGATAGCAATCAGCCCCAGCATTTT. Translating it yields CASSLGQGDSNQPQHF.

The CDR3 DNA reads as TGCAGTGCTAGTCCGGGACAGGGGACTAGCTACACCTTC. It encodes CSASPGQGTSYTF. The V gene is TRBV20-1, the J gene TRBJ1-2, with 10 nucleotides matching TRBD1. Germline V gene data show CDR1 as DFQATT and CDR2 as SNEGSKA (reference sequence). After removal of 3 bases from V and 9 bases from J, the junction contained 7 bases not matched to a gene. The CDR3 is 13 residues long.

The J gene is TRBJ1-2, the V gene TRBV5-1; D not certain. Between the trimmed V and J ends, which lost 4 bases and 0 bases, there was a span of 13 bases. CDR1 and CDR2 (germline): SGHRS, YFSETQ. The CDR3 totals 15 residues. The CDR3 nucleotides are TGCGCCAGCAGCCCCGGTATACCTCCTAACTATGGCTACACCTTC. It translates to CASSPGIPPNYGYTF.

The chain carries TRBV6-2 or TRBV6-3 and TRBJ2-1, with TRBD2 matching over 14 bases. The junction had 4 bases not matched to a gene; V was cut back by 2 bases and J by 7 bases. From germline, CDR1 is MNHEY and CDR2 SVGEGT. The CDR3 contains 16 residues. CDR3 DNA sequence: TGTGCCAGCAGTTACGGACTAGCGGGAGGAAGTAATGAGCAGTTCTTC. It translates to CASSYGLAGGSNEQFF.

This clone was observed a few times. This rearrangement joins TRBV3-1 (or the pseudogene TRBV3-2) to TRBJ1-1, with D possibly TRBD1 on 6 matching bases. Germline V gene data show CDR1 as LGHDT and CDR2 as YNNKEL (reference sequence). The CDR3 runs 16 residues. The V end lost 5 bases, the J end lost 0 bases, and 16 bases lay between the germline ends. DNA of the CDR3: TGTGCCAGCAGCGCCTTTGGGGGGGACATGAACACTGAAGCTTTCTTT. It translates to CASSAFGGDMNTEAFF.

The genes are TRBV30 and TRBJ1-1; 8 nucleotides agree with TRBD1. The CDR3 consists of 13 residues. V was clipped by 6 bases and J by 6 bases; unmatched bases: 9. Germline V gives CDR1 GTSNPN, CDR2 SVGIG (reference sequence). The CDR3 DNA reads TGTGCCTGCTGGGCCGGACAGGGAGCTGAAGCTTTCTTT. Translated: CACWAGQGAEAFF.